Sequencing of this TCR beta chain was carried out in a study of T cells in Graves' hyperthyroidism and ophthalmopathy. Amplified regions were TCR beta CDR3 sequences from RNA transcripts. RT-PCR in the first round (using the HTBI primer set) targeted the TCR CDR3. Each CDR3 protein gets one entry after TCRdb re-called the multiplex PCR reads with MiXCR. The table includes around 450,000 distinct CDR3 sequences, approximately 15% detected once. Diagnosing involved the use of clinical symptoms, serum thyroxine and TRAb, thyroid ultrasound and orbital computed tomography. Germline values: CDR1 SGHNT, CDR2 YENEEA. The CDR3 length is 15 residues. The ends lost 3 bases at V and 4 bases at J; junction bases unmatched: 6. This clonotype was detected ten times or more. Its antigen is not identified. The study's findings and limits: Using 13 V-J features, a model discriminated ophthalmopathy from stable hyperthyroidism. A median about 6.5 months before onset, the model predicted ophthalmopathy.

Sequenced input: blood. This TCR was recovered from a woman younger than 30 with Graves' hyperthyroidism. The V gene is TRBV11-3, the J gene TRBJ2-1, with TRBD2 identical over 7 bases. CDR3 DNA sequence: TGTGCCAGCAGCTTGCGGGGGTCGGGTTACAATGAGCAGTTCTTC. Translated, it gives CASSLRGSGYNEQFF.